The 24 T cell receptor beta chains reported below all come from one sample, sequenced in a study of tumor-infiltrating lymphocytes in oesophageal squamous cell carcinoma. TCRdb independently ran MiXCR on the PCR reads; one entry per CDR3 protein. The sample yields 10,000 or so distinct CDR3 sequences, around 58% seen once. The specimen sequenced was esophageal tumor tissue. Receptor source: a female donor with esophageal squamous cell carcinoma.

The DNA of the CDR3 is TGTGCCAGCAGCCCGCGGACAGGGGGCAACAGGCTGTACAATGAGCAGTACTTC. Protein sequence: CASSPRTGGNRLYNEQYF. The chain carries TRBV7-2 and TRBJ2-7, with TRBD1 identical over 11 bases. The CDR3 is made up of 18 amino acids. Unmatched junction bases numbered 19, after V lost 5 bases and J lost 7 bases. CDR1 and CDR2 (germline): SGHTA, FQGNSA.

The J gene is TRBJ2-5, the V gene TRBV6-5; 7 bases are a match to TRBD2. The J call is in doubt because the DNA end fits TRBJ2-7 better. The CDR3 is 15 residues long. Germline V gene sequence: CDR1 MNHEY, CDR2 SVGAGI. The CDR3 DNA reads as TGTGCCAGCAGCCAAAGCGGGACGCCTGCCTACGAGCAGTACTTC. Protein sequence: CASSQSGTPAYEQYF.

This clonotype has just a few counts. The CDR3 DNA sequence: TGTGCCAGCAGAGAGATAGGGCGATACAATGAGCAGTTCTTC. Translation gives CASREIGRYNEQFF. The genes are TRBV6-1 and TRBJ2-1, with D hard to call. CDR1 and CDR2 (germline): MNHNS, SASEGT. The CDR3 loop spans 14 amino acids. V gave up 6 bases and J gave up 4 bases, with 13 bases separating them.

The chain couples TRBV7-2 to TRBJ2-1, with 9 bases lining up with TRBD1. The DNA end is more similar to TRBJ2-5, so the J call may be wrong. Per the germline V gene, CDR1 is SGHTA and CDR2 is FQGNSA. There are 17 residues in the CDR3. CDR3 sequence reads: CASTWPGQGWKRETQYF. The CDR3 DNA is TGTGCCAGCACCTGGCCGGGACAGGGATGGAAGCGGGAGACCCAGTACTTC.

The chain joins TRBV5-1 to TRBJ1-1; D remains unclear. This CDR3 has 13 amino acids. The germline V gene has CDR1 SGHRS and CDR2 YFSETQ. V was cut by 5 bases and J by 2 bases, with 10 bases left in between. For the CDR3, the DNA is TGCGCCAGCAGAAAGGAACTCAACACTGAAGCTTTCTTT. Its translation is CASRKELNTEAFF.

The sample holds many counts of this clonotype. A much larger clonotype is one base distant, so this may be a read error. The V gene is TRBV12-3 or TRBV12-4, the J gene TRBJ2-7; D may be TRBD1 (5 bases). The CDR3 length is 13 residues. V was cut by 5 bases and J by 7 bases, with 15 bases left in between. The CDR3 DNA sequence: TGTGCCAGCAGTCGACATCAGGGAAATGAGCAGTACTTC. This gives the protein CASSRHQGNEQYF.

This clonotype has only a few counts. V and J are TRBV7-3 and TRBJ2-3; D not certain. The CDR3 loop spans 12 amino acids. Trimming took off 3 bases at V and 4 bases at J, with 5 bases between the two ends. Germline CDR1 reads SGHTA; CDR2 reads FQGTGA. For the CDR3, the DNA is TGTGCCAGCAGCTTCTACGCAGATACGCAGTATTTT. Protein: CASSFYADTQYF.

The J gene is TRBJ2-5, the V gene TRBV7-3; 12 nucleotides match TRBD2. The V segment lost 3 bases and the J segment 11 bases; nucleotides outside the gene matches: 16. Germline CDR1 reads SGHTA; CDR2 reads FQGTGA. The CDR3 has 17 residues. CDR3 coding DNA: TGTGCCAGCAGCTTTAAATCCGGACTAGCGGGAAACAATGAGCAGTACTTC. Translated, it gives CASSFKSGLAGNNEQYF.

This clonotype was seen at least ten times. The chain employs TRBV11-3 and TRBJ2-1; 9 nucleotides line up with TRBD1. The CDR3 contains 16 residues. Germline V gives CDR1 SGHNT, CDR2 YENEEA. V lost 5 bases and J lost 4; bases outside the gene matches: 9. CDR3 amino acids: CASSPRQGQGYNEQFF. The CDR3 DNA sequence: TGTGCCAGCAGCCCGCGACAGGGACAGGGATACAATGAGCAGTTCTTC.

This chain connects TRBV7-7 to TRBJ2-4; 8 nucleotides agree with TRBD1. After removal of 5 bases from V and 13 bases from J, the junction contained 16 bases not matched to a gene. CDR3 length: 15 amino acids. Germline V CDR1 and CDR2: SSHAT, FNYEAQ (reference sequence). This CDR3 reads CASSQGQGAYNEQYF. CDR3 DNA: TGTGCCAGCAGCCAGGGGCAGGGGGCCTACAATGAGCAGTACTTC.

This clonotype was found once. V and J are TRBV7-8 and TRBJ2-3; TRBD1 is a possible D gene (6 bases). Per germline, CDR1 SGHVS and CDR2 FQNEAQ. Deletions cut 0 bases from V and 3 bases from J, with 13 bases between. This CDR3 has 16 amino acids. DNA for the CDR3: TGTGCCAGCAGCTTAGCTGGGGTGGGGGCTACAGATACGCAGTATTTT. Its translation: CASSLAGVGATDTQYF.

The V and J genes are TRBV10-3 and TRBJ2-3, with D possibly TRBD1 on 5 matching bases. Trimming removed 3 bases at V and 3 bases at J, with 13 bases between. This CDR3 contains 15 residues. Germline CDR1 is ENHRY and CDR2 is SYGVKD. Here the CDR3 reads CAISEGVGETDTQYF. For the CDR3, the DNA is TGTGCCATCAGTGAAGGGGTCGGAGAGACAGATACGCAGTATTTT.

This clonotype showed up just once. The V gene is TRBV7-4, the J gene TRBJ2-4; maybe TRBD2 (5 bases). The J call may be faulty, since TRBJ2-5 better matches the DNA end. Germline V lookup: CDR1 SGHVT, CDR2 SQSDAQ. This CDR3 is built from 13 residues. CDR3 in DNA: TGTGCCAGCAACGCCCGGGGCCAAGAGACCCAGTACTTC. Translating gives CASNARGQETQYF.

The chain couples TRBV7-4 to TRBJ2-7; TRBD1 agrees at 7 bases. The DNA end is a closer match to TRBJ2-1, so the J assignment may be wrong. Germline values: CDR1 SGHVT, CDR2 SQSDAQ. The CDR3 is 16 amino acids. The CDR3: CASSLIGPGGYNEQFF. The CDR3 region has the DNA TGTGCCAGCAGCTTAATCGGGCCAGGGGGCTACAATGAGCAGTTCTTC.

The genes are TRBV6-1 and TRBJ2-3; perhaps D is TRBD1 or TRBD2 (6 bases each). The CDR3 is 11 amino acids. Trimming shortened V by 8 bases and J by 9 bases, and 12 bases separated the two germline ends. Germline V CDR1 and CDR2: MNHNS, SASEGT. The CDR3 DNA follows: TGTGCCAGCTCTTCGGGGGCAACGCAGTATTTT. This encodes CASSSGATQYF.

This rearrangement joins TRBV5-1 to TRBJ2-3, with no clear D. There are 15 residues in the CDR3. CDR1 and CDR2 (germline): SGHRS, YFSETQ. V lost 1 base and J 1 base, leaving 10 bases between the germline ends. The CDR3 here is CASSLIGFGTDTQYF. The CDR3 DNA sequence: TGCGCCAGCAGCTTGATAGGGTTCGGCACAGATACGCAGTATTTT.

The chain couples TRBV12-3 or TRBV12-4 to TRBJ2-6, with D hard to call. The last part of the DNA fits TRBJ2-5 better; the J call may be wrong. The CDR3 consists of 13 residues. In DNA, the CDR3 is TGTGCCAGCAGTTTACTTAGGCAAGAGACCCAGTACTTC. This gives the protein CASSLLRQETQYF.

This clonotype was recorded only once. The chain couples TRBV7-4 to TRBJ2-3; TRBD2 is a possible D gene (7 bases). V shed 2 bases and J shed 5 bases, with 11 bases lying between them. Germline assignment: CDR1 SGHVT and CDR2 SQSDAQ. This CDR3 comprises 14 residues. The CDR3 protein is CASSLRRGGDTQYF. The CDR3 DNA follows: TGTGCCAGCAGCTTAAGGAGGGGGGGAGATACGCAGTATTTT.

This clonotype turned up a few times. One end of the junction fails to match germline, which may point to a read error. In DNA, the CDR3 is TGTGCCATCAGTGCAATCCGGGAGGAGGGATACGAGCAGTACTTT. As protein: CAISAIREEGYEQYF. The chain uses TRBV10-3 and TRBJ2-1; TRBD2 aligns across 7 bases. This CDR3 spans 15 amino acids. Germline CDR1 is ENHRY and CDR2 is SYGVKD.

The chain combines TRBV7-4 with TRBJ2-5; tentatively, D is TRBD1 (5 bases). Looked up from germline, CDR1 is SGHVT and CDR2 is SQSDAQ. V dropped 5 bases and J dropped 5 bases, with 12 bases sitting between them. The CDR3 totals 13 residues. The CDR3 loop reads CASSQGRKETQYF. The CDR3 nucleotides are TGTGCCAGCAGCCAGGGAAGGAAGGAGACCCAGTACTTC.

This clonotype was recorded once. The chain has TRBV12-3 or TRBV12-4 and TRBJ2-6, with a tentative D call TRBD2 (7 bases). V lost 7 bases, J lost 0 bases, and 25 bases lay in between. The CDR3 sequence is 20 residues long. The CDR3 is CASTNEGGAATISGANVLTF. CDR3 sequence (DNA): TGTGCCAGCACCAACGAGGGGGGGGCAGCCACGATCTCTGGGGCCAACGTCCTGACTTTC.

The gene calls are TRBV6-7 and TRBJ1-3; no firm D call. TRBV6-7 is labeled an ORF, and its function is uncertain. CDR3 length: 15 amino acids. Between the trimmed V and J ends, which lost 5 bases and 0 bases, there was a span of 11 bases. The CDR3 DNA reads TGTGCCAGCAGTCAACAGCGAAGCTCTGGAAACACCATATATTTT. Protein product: CASSQQRSSGNTIYF.

The CDR3 is CASSERFQTQYF. The CDR3 DNA is TGTGCCAGCAGTGAAAGATTCCAGACCCAGTACTTC. V usage is TRBV6-1 and J usage is TRBJ2-5; unclear D gene. V dropped 2 bases and J dropped 6 bases, with 7 bases sitting between them. The CDR3 is 12 residues long. Germline V gene sequence: CDR1 MNHNS, CDR2 SASEGT.

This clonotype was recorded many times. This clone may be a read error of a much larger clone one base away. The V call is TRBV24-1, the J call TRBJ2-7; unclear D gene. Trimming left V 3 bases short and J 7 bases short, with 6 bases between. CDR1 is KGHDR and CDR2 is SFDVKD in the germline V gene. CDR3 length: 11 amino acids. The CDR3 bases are TGTGCCACCAGTGATGGCGATGAGCAGTACTTC. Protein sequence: CATSDGDEQYF.